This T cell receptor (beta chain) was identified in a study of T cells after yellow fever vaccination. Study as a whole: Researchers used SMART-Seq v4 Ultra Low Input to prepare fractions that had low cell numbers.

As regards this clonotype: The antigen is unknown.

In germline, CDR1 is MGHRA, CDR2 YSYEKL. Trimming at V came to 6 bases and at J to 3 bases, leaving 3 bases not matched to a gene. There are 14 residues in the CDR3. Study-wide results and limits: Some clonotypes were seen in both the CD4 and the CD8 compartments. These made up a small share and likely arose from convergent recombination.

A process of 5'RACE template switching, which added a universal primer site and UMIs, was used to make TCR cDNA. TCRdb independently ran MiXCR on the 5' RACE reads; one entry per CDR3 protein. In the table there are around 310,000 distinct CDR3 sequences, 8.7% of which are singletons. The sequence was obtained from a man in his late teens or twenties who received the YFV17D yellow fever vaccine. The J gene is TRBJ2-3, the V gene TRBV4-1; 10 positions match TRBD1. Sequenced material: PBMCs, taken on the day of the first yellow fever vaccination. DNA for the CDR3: TGCGCCAGCAGGGACAGGGGGTTGACAGATACGCAGTATTTT. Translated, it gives CASRDRGLTDTQYF.